The clone carrying this TCR beta chain came up a few times. Its specificity is unknown. This sample stems from a study of cytomegalovirus exposure and HLA in healthy donors. Whole-study results and caveats: According to the study, 150 to 200 TCR beta chains were cytomegalovirus-associated.

It was with 60 Vbeta and 13 Jbeta primers that the PCR ran. Profiled with immunoSEQ multiplex PCR; TCRdb holds only in-frame clones, not every one. The repertoire has roughly 100,000 clones, approximately 77% of them found once; the top ten carry over 9%. Germline CDR1 and CDR2: MNHEY and SVGAGI. CDR3 length: 14 residues. Germline trimming cut 4 bases from V and 3 bases from J; bases unmatched to any gene: 4. The source is a human donor in good health. The sequenced sample consisted of PBMCs. The V and J genes are TRBV6-5 and TRBJ1-1; TRBD1 agrees at 8 bases. Here the CDR3 reads CASSSTGVDTEAFF. The CDR3 region has the DNA TGTGCCAGCAGTTCGACAGGGGTGGACACTGAAGCTTTCTTT.